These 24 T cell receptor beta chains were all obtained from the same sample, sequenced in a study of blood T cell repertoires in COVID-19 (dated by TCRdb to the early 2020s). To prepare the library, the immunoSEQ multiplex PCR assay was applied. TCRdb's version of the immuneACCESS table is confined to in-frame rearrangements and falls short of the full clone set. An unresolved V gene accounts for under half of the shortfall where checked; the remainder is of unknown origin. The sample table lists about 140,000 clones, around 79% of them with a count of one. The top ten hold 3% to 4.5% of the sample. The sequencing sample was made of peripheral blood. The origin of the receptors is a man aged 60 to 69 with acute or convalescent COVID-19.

The CDR3 loop reads CASSQYSRGGWSEAFF. The CDR3 bases are TGTGCCAGCAGCCAATACTCAAGGGGTGGTTGGTCTGAAGCTTTCTTT. The chain recombines TRBV3-1 (or the pseudogene TRBV3-2) with TRBJ1-1, with a weak D call TRBD1 (5 bases). The length of the CDR3 is 16 residues. The germline V and J ends were trimmed by 2 bases and 6 bases, with 19 bases remaining between them. CDR1 LGHDT and CDR2 YNNKEL come from the germline V gene (reference sequence).

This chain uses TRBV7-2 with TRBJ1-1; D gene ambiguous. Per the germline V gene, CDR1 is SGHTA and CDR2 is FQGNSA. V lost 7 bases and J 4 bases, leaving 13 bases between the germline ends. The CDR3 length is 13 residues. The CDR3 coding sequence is TGTGCCAGCACTTATCAGGTTCTCACTGAAGCTTTCTTT. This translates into CASTYQVLTEAFF.

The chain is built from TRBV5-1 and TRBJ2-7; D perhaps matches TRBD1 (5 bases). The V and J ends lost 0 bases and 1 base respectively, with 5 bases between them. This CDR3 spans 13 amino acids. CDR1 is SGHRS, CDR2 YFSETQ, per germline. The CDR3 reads CASSLGQSYEQYF. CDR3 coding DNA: TGCGCCAGCAGCTTGGGACAGTCCTACGAGCAGTACTTC.

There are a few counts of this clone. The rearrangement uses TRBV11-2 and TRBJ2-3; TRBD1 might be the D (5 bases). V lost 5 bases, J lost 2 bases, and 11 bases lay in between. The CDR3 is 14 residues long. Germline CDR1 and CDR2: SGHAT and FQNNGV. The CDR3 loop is CASSISTDTDTQYF. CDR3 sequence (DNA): TGTGCCAGCAGCATCTCGACAGACACAGATACGCAGTATTTT.

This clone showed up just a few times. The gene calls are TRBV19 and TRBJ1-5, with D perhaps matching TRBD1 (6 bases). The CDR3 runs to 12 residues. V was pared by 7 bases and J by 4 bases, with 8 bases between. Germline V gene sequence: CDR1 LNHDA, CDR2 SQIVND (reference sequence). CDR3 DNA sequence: TGTGCCAGTAACACAGGGAATCAGCCCCAGCATTTT. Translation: CASNTGNQPQHF.

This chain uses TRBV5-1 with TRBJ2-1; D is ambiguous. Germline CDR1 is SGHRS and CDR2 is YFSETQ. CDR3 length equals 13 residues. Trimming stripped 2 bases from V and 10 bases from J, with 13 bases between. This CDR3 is CASSFRLPEEQFF. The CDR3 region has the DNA TGCGCCAGCAGCTTCCGACTCCCGGAAGAGCAGTTCTTC.

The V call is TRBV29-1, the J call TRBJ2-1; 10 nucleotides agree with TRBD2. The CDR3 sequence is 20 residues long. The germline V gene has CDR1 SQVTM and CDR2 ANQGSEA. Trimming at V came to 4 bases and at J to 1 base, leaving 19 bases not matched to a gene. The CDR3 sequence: CSVAGVSGRTFKLSYNEQFF. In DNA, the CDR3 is TGCAGCGTTGCCGGGGTTAGCGGGAGGACCTTCAAGTTATCCTACAATGAGCAGTTCTTC.

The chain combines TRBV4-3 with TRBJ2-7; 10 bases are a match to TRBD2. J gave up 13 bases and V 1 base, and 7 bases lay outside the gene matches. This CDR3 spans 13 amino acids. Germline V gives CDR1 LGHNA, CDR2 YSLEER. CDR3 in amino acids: CASSQGLAGIPYF. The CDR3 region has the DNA TGCGCCAGCAGCCAAGGACTAGCGGGCATCCCTTACTTC.

This CDR3 reads CASSQVAIGEAFF. Here the CDR3 DNA reads TGTGCCAGCAGCCAAGTAGCAATCGGTGAAGCTTTCTTT. This chain links TRBV3-1 (or the pseudogene TRBV3-2) with TRBJ1-1; D unclear. The CDR3 consists of 13 residues. Germline CDR1 reads LGHDT; CDR2 reads YNNKEL (reference sequence). V shed 1 base and J shed 7 bases, with 10 bases lying between them.

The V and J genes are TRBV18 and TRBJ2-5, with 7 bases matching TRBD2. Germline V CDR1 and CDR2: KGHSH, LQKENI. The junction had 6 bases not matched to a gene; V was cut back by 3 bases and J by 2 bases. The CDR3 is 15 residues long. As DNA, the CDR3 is TGTGCCAGCTCACCGCGACTAGCTCCTCAAGAGACCCAGTACTTC. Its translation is CASSPRLAPQETQYF.

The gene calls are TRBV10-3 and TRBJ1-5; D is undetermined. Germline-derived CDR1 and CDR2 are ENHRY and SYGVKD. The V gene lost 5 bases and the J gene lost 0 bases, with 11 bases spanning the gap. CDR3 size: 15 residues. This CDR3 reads CAISTAGDSNQPQHF. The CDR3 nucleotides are TGTGCCATCAGTACGGCCGGGGATAGCAATCAGCCCCAGCATTTT.

CDR3 loop: CAWSVGRATNQPQHF. The CDR3 region has the DNA TGTGCCTGGAGTGTTGGCAGGGCGACCAATCAGCCCCAGCATTTT. The chain carries TRBV30 and TRBJ1-5, with D perhaps TRBD1 (5 bases). CDR3 length equals 15 residues. V was cut by 0 bases and J by 3 bases, with 12 bases left in between. Germline CDR1 GTSNPN, CDR2 SVGIG (reference sequence).

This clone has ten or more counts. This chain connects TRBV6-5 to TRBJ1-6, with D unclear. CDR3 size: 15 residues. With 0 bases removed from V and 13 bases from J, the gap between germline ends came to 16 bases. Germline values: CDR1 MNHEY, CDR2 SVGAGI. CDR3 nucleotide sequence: TGTGCCAGCAGTTACTCGAAGGCAGGCATCGAGCCCCTCCACTTT. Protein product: CASSYSKAGIEPLHF.

Written as DNA, the CDR3 is TGTGCCAGCAGCTCGAGACAGGGAGATACGCAGTATTTT. Protein sequence: CASSSRQGDTQYF. The rearrangement links TRBV13 to TRBJ2-3; 7 bases match TRBD1. Germline-derived CDR1 and CDR2 are PRHDT and FYEKMQ (reference sequence). This CDR3 comprises 13 residues. The V gene end was trimmed by 4 bases and the J gene end by 5 bases; junction bases not matched to a gene: 3.

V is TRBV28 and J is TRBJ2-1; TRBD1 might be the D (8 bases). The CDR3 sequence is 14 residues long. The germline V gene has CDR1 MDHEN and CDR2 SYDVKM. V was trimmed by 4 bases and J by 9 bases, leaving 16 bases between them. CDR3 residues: CASSSAQGGGEQFF. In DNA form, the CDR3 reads TGTGCCAGCAGTTCTGCACAGGGGGGGGGTGAGCAGTTCTTC.

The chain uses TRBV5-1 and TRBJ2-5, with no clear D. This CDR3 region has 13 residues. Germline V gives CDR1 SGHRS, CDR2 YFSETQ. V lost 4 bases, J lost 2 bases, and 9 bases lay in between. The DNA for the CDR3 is TGCGCCAGCAGCCTAACTCCGCAAGAGACCCAGTACTTC. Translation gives CASSLTPQETQYF. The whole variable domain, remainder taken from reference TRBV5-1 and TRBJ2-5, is KAGVTQTPRYLIKTRGQQVTLSCSPISGHRSVSWYQQTPGQGLQFLFEYFSETQRNKGNFPGRFSGRQFSNSRSEMNVSTLELGDSALYLCASSLTPQETQYFGPGTRLLVL.

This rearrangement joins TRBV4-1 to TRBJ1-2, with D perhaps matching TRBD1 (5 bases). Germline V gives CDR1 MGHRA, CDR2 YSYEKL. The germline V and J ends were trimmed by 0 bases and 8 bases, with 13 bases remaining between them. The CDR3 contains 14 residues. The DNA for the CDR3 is TGCGCCAGCAGCCAAGACGGGTTGGGGCTCGGCTACACCTTC. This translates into CASSQDGLGLGYTF.

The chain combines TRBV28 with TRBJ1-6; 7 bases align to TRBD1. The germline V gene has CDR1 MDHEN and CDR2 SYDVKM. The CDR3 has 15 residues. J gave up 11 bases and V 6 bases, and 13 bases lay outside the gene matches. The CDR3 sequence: CASSTPGQRFPPLHF. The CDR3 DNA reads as TGTGCCAGCAGCACTCCGGGACAGCGGTTCCCACCCCTCCACTTT.

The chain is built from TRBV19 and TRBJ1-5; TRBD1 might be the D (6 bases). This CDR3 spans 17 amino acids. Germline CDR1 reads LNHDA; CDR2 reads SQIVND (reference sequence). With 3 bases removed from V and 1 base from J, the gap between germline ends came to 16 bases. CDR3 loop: CASSMTGQRSSNQPQHF. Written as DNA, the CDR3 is TGTGCCAGTAGTATGACAGGACAGAGAAGCAGCAATCAGCCCCAGCATTTT.

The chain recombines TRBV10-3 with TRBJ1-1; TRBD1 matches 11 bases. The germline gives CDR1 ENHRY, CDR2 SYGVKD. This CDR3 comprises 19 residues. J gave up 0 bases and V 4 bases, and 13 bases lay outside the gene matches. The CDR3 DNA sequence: TGTGCCATCAGTGCCAGCCGGACAGGGGGCCTCCGGATGAACACTGAAGCTTTCTTT. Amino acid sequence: CAISASRTGGLRMNTEAFF.

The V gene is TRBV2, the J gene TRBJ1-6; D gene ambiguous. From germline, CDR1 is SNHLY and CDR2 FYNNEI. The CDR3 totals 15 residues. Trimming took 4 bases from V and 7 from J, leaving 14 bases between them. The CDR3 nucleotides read TGTGCCAGCAGTGCTGAGTCTTCTGCCAATTCACCCCTCCACTTT. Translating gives CASSAESSANSPLHF. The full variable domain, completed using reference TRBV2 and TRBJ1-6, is EPEVTQTPSHQVTQMGQEVILRCVPISNHLYFYWYRQILGQKVEFLVSFYNNEISEKSEIFDDQFSVERPDGSNFTLKIRSTKLEDSAMYFCASSAESSANSPLHFGNGTRLTVT.

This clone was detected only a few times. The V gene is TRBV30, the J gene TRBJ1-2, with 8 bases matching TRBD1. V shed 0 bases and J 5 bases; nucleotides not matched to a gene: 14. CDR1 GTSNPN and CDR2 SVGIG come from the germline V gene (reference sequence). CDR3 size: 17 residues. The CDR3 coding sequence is TGTGCCTGGAGTGTACAAGGACAGGGAGGTTTGGGGTATGGCTACACCTTC. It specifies CAWSVQGQGGLGYGYTF. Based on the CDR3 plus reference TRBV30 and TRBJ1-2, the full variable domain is SQTIHQWPATLVQPVGSPLSLECTVEGTSNPNLYWYRQAAGRGLQLLFYSVGIGQISSEVPQNLSASRPQDRQFILSSKKLLLSDSGFYLCAWSVQGQGGLGYGYTFGSGTRLTVV.

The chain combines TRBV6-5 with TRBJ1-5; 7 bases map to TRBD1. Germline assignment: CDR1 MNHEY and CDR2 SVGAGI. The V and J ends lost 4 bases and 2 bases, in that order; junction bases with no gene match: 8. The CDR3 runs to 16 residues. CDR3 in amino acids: CASSSLRQGRNQPQHF. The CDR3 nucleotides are TGTGCCAGCAGTTCCCTCCGACAGGGACGCAATCAGCCCCAGCATTTT.

The CDR3 loop is CAWSAQYEQYF. The CDR3 DNA reads TGTGCCTGGAGTGCCCAGTACGAGCAGTACTTC. The chain couples TRBV30 to TRBJ2-7; D unclear. Germline assignment: CDR1 GTSNPN and CDR2 SVGIG (reference sequence). The germline V and J ends were trimmed by 1 base and 4 bases, with 5 bases remaining between them. The CDR3 is 11 amino acids.